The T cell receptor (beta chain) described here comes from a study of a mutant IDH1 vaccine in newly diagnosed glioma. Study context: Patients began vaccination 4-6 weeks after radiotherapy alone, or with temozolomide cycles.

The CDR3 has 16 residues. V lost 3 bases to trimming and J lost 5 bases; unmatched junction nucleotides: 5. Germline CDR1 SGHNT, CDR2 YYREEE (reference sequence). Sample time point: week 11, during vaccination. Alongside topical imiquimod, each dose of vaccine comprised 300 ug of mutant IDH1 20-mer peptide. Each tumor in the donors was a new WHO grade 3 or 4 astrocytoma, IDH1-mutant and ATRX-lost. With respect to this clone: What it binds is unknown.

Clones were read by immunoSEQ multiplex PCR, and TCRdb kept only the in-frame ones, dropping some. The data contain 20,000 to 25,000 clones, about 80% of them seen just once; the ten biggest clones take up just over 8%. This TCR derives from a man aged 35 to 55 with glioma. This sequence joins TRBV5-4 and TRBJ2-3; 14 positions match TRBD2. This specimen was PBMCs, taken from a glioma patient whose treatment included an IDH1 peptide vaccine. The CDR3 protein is CASSSGLAGVEDTQYF. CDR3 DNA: TGTGCCAGCAGCTCGGGACTAGCGGGAGTGGAAGATACGCAGTATTTT.